This TCR beta chain was recorded in a study of T cell responses to AZD1222 COVID-19 vaccine. Study-wide results and limits: Among spike-specific TCRs, nearly half reportedly target unmutated variant regions.

V was shortened by 4 bases and J by 0 bases, with 12 bases between the two germline ends. CDR1 and CDR2 from the germline V gene are LNHDA and SQIVND (reference sequence). The CDR3 runs to 16 residues. Assay: immunoSEQ multiplex PCR; the TCRdb copy retains only in-frame clones and omits some. Of 120,000 or so clones in the sample, roughly nine tenths were seen once. Turning to this clone: Its antigen is as yet unknown.

This TCR was recovered from an adult in good health. The sequenced sample was peripheral blood, obtained on day 0 of AZD1222 vaccination. The chain has TRBV19 and TRBJ2-2; D may be TRBD1 (6 bases). The chain's CDR3 is CASSRTEQTNTGELFF. The CDR3 DNA is TGTGCCAGTAGTAGGACAGAGCAAACGAACACCGGGGAGCTGTTTTTT.